The rows below give T cell receptor beta chains drawn from one sample of a study of blood T cell repertoires in COVID-19. Measured with immunoSEQ multiplex PCR; TCRdb has only the in-frame clones, and not every one. Here the sample spans 150,000 to 200,000 clones, more than 75% being singletons. Material for sequencing was peripheral blood. These receptors originate from a woman in her 70s with COVID-19, enrolled during active disease. Each CDR3 is given with its conserved first and last residue. The D gene is left open where the match is weak. The listing skips clone size in some rows; elsewhere it reads once, few, many or a size class.

-	-	12	TRBJ1-5	TRBV29-1	CSVAGHNQPQHF	TGCAGCGTGGCAGGCCACAATCAGCCCCAGCATTTT
-	-	14	TRBJ1-5	TRBV18	CASSKENSNQPQHF	TGTGCCAGCTCCAAGGAGAATAGCAATCAGCCCCAGCATTTT
-	-	15	TRBJ1-3	TRBV11-2	CASSLDSSFGNTIYF	TGTGCCAGCAGCTTGGACTCCTCTTTTGGAAACACCATATATTTT
-	TRBD1	15	TRBJ1-4	TRBV11-3	CASSSTGTGVEKLFF	TGTGCCAGCAGCTCCACCGGGACAGGGGTCGAAAAACTGTTTTTT
-	TRBD1	16	TRBJ1-1	TRBV5-1	CASSLEYRGRNTEAFF	TGCGCCAGCAGCTTGGAATACAGGGGTAGGAACACTGAAGCTTTCTTT
-	-	16	TRBJ2-2	TRBV7-9	CASSSRPLDQFGELFF	TGTGCCAGCAGCTCGAGACCCCTAGATCAGTTCGGGGAGCTGTTTTTT
-	-	12	TRBJ2-7	TRBV28	CASSVSSGEQYF	TGTGCCAGCAGTGTTAGCTCTGGCGAGCAGTACTTC
-	-	16	TRBJ2-3	TRBV7-9	CASSPGGQGRTDTQYF	TGTGCCAGCAGCCCCGGAGGGCAGGGACGCACAGATACGCAGTATTTT
few	TRBD1	12	TRBJ2-7	TRBV29-1	CSATGDRYEQYF	TGCAGCGCGACAGGGGATCGGTACGAGCAGTACTTC
-	TRBD1	15	TRBJ1-5	TRBV18	CASSPEGAQIQPQHF	TGTGCCAGCTCACCGGAGGGGGCGCAGATTCAGCCCCAGCATTTT
-	-	14	TRBJ1-6	TRBV6-1	CASSEQGYNSPLHF	TGTGCCAGCAGTGAACAGGGGTATAATTCACCCCTCCACTTT
once	TRBD2	21	TRBJ2-3	TRBV7-6	CASSLDPLFSIAGPFRVTQYF	TGTGCCAGCAGCTTAGACCCCCTTTTTTCCATAGCGGGGCCCTTCAGGGTTACGCAGTATTTT
once	TRBD2	16	TRBJ2-7	TRBV11-2	CASSFGLAGVGYEQYF	TGTGCCAGCAGCTTCGGACTAGCGGGAGTTGGTTACGAGCAGTACTTC
once	TRBD1	15	TRBJ2-3	TRBV24-1	CATSALTGGSDTQYF	TGTGCCACCAGTGCCCTGACAGGGGGATCAGATACGCAGTATTTT
-	-	11	TRBJ1-3	TRBV20-1	CSAPSGNTIYF	TGCAGTGCTCCGTCTGGAAACACCATATATTTT
-	-	14	TRBJ2-1	TRBV14	CASSPLAEYNEQFF	TGTGCCAGCAGCCCTCTGGCGGAATACAATGAGCAGTTCTTC
once	-	14	TRBJ1-5	TRBV28	CASPYQGRVQPQHF	TGTGCCAGCCCATACCAGGGAAGGGTCCAGCCCCAGCATTTT
-	TRBD1	13	TRBJ1-2	TRBV28	CASSFSDRDGYTF	TGTGCCAGCAGTTTTTCGGACAGGGATGGCTACACCTTC
-	-	15	TRBJ1-5	TRBV7-2	CASSLESGSNQPQHF	TGTGCCAGCAGCTTAGAATCAGGGAGCAATCAGCCCCAGCATTTT
-	-	11	TRBJ1-1	TRBV11-3	CASSLDSEAFF	TGTGCCAGCAGCTTAGATAGCGAAGCTTTCTTT
-	TRBD1	15	TRBJ2-7	TRBV6-1	CASSEWDRVGYEQYF	TGTGCCAGCAGTGAATGGGACAGGGTGGGCTACGAGCAGTACTTC
-	TRBD1	15	TRBJ1-4	TRBV15	CATSSLQGSGEKLFF	TGTGCCACCAGCAGCCTACAGGGGTCGGGTGAAAAACTGTTTTTT
-	TRBD1	16	TRBJ1-5	TRBV19	CASSPKGQGAGQPQHF	TGTGCCAGTAGTCCAAAGGGGCAGGGGGCAGGGCAGCCCCAGCATTTT